This T cell receptor beta chain was captured by sequencing in a study of T cell changes during pregnancy in multiple sclerosis (dated by TCRdb to about 2019). Notes on the research overall: In women with multiple sclerosis, the researchers looked at how the T cell repertoire shifted as pregnancy progressed.

Library construction relied on the immunoSEQ multiplex PCR assay. TCRdb carries this immuneACCESS record with in-frame sequences only. Its versions omit some clonotypes, under half of them owing to an unresolved V gene in the studies checked, with the rest unexplained. This sample holds around 33,000 clones; around 90% were observed only once. The ten largest make up about 0.58% of the sample. Including cysteine and phenylalanine, the CDR3 has 14 amino acids. The kept DNA is CDR3 alone, 42 bases in frame from the first base. CDR1 MNHEY and CDR2 SVGAGI were looked up in the germline V gene. Trimming accounts for 11 bases at V and 4 bases at J, while the number of junction bases matched to no gene is 10. With respect to this clone: Its antigen target is currently unknown. No base quality information exists; no much larger clone differs at one position.

The sequence derives from a female donor in good health, enrolled as a control in a pregnancy study. The sample here was CD4+ T cells from peripheral blood mononuclear cells, taken in the third trimester of pregnancy. The receptor chain draws on TRBV6-5 and TRBJ1-2; 10 bases in the middle match TRBD1. CDR3 sequence: CAVGGTGATYGYTF. The nucleotide sequence is TGTGCCGTGGGGGGGACAGGGGCGACCTATGGCTACACCTTC.